This entry is about one T cell receptor (beta chain). In the original processing: Amplified reference gene primers provided the basis for estimating nucleated cell counts. Here immunoSEQ multiplex PCR was the method, and the copy in TCRdb shows in-frame clones only, minus some. D and trimming were read from the DNA, whereas the V and J calls and clone size are those reported in that table. The sample shows under 300,000 clones, around 90% of them seen only once. The CDR3 contains 13 residues. Germline V gene data show CDR1 as LGHNA and CDR2 as YSLEER. V lost 5 bases and J 4 bases, leaving 9 bases between the germline ends. The data were taken from a study of blood T cell repertoires in COVID-19. The study recruited people aged roughly 18 to 95 years across 24 US areas. Clinical history reported by participants formed the basis on which cohorts were assigned. Recovered status applied to Cohort 3 donors who had two consecutive negative PCRs. It also applied to those with clearance or with symptom resolution.

The genes are TRBV4-3 and TRBJ1-5, with D perhaps matching TRBD1 (6 bases). Sequenced: PBMCs or T cells enriched from blood (not recorded which). The origin of this receptor is a woman aged 50 to 60 who had recovered from COVID-19. Here the CDR3 reads CASSWDTNQPQHF. The DNA for the CDR3 is TGCGCCAGCAGCTGGGACACGAATCAGCCCCAGCATTTT.